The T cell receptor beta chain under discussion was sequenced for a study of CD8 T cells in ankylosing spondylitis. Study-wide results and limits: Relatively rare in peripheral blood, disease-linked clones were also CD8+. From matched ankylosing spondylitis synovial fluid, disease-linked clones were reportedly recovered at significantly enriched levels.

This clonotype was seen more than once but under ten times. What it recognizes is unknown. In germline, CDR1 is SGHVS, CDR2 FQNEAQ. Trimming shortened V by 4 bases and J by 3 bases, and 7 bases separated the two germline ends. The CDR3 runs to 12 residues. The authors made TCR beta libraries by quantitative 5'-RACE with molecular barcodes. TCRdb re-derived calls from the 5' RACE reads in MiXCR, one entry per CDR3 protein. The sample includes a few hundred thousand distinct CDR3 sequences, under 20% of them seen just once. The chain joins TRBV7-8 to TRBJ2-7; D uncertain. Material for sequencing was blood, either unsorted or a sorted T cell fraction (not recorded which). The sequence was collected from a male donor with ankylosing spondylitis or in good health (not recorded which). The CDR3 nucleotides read TGTGCCAGCAGCTCTCCCCTCTACGAGCAGTACTTC. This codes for CASSSPLYEQYF.